This T cell receptor (beta chain) originates from a study of control samples from healthy donors and cancer patients. Profiled with immunoSEQ multiplex PCR; TCRdb holds only in-frame clones, not every one. Here the sample spans 130,000 or so clones, nearly 90% being singletons. The specimen sequenced was blood. This receptor was obtained from a man between 45 and 60 years old in good health.

This CDR3 is CASSQDNGQIAYKNIQYF. The CDR3 coding sequence is TGCGCCAGCAGCCAAGATAACGGACAAATAGCCTACAAAAACATTCAGTACTTC. The rearrangement joins TRBV4-1 to TRBJ2-4; tentative D call: TRBD1 (5 bases). V lost 0 bases and J lost 3, with 18 bases in between. The CDR3 sequence is 18 residues long. The germline V gene has CDR1 MGHRA and CDR2 YSYEKL.